This paragraph reports one T cell receptor (beta chain). The protocol was immunoSEQ multiplex PCR, while the TCRdb copy is restricted to in-frame clones and leaves out a portion. The sample holds some 150,000 clones, 75% to 85% seen once. The V end lost 3 bases, the J end lost 0 bases, and 9 bases lay between the germline ends. Germline CDR1 and CDR2: SGHRS and YFSETQ. The CDR3 runs to 15 residues. The source of the sample is a study of blood T cell repertoires in COVID-19. On the study more broadly: Specimens from acute and convalescent COVID-19 originated in the United States, Italy and Spain. PBMCs, B-cell-depleted T cells, or T cells provided the cDNA or gDNA that made up the material.

The receptor was derived from a woman in her forties or fifties in a cohort sampled during active or convalescent COVID-19. The V and J genes are TRBV5-1 and TRBJ1-4; unclear D gene. The sequenced sample consisted of peripheral blood. CDR3 sequence reads: CASSSSIATNEKLFF. The DNA for the CDR3 is TGCGCCAGCAGCTCCAGTATCGCAACTAATGAAAAACTGTTTTTT.